This T cell receptor beta chain appears in the sequencing data of a study of CD8+ T cells in alopecia areata. CD4+ and CD8+ T cells were sorted from PBMCs stained for CD3, CD4 and CD8. RNA extraction was followed by reverse transcription into cDNA, which acted as the sequencing template. Repertoires were generated with immunoSEQ multiplex PCR, while TCRdb's copy carries only in-frame clones and drops some. The table includes some 180,000 clones, roughly three fifths detected once. With respect to this clone: Its antigen remains unknown.

The CDR3 is made up of 10 amino acids. The V end lost 7 bases, the J end lost 10 bases, and 13 bases lay between the germline ends. The germline V gene encodes CDR1 GTSNPN and CDR2 SVGIG (reference sequence). General study results and limits: Shared TCR sequences were less clear between patients than in mice, possibly partly from HLA diversity.

The chain combines TRBV30 with TRBJ1-2; D is unclear. This sequence was found in a human donor in good health. The sample taken for sequencing was CD8+ T cells sorted from blood. The CDR3 reads CASLSRDYTF. For the CDR3, the DNA is TGTGCCTCCCTCTCTAGGGACTACACCTTC.